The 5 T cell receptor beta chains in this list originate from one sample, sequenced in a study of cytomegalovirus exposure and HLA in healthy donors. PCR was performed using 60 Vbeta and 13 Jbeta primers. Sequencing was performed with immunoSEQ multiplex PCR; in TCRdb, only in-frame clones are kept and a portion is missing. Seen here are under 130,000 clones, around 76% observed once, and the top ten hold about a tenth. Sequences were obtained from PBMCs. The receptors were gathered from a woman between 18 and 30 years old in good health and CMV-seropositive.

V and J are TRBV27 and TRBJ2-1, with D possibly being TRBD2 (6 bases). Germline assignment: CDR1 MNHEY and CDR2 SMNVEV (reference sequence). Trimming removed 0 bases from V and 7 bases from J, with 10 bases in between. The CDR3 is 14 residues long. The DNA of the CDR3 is TGTGCCAGCAGTTTATCGACTAGTCGGAATGAGCAGTTCTTC. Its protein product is CASSLSTSRNEQFF.

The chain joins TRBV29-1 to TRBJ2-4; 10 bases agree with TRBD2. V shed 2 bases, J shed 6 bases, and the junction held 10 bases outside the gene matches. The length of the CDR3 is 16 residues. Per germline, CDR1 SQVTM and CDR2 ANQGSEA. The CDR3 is CSVEYEREGPGNIQYF. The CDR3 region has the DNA TGCAGCGTTGAATATGAGCGGGAGGGCCCTGGAAACATTCAGTACTTC. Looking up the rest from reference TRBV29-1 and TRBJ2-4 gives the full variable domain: SAVISQKPSRDICQRGTSLTIQCQVDSQVTMMFWYRQQPGQSLTLIATANQGSEATYESGFVIDKFPISRPNLTFSTLTVSNMSPEDSSIYLCSVEYEREGPGNIQYFGAGTRLSVL.

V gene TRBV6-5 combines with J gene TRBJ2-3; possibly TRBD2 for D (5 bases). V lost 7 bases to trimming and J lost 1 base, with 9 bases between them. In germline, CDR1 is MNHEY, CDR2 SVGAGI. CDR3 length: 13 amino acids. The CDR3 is CASKPGGTDTQYF. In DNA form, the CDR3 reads TGTGCCAGCAAACCCGGGGGCACAGATACGCAGTATTTT.

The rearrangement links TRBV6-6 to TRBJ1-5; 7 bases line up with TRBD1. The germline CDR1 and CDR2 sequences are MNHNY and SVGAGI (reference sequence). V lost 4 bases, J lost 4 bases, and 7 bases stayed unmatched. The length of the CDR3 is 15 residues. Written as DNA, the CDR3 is TGTGCCAGCAGTTCCTCCGGGACAGAAAATCAGCCCCAGCATTTT. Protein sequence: CASSSSGTENQPQHF.

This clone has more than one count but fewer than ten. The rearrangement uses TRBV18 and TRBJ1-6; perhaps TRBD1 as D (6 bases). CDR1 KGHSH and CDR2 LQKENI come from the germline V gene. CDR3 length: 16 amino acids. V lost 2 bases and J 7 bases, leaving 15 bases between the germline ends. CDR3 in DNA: TGTGCCAGCTCACCATTAGAACAGGGTGTGAATTCACCCCTCCACTTT. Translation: CASSPLEQGVNSPLHF.